A single sample is the source of the 18 T cell receptor beta chains below, sequenced in a study of blood T cells in healthy people across ages. Then a second PCR, running about 6 to 11 cycles, was carried out with a sample-barcoded 5' primer and a J-beta primer mix. TCRdb re-called the 5' RACE reads through MiXCR, storing one row per CDR3 protein. The table includes 1.4 million or so distinct CDR3 sequences, 35% to 45% detected once. Sequences were obtained from blood. The source is a young woman in good health.

The sample holds a few counts of this clonotype. The rearrangement uses TRBV2 and TRBJ1-2, with 10 bases lining up with TRBD1. Germline CDR1 reads SNHLY; CDR2 reads FYNNEI. This CDR3 contains 12 residues. V was clipped by 11 bases and J by 3 bases; unmatched bases: 3. Here the CDR3 DNA reads TGTGCCCAAGGGACAGGGGACTATGGCTACACCTTC. Amino acid sequence: CAQGTGDYGYTF.

The CDR3 is CSAEFLAVYNEQFF. Here the CDR3 DNA reads TGCAGTGCCGAATTCCTAGCGGTCTACAATGAGCAGTTCTTC. J is TRBJ2-1 and V is TRBV20-1; TRBD2 aligns across 7 bases. The germline CDR1 and CDR2 sequences are DFQATT and SNEGSKA (reference sequence). The length of the CDR3 is 14 residues. With 6 bases clipped from V and 3 bases from J, the junction kept 8 bases outside the gene matches.

The V call is TRBV29-1, the J call TRBJ1-1; the match to TRBD1 covers 8 bases. This CDR3 spans 12 amino acids. After removal of 7 bases from V and 8 bases from J, the junction contained 9 bases not matched to a gene. Germline CDR1 and CDR2: SQVTM and ANQGSEA. The CDR3 bases are TGCAGCGGTGGGACAGGACAAAGCGAAGCTTTCTTT. As protein: CSGGTGQSEAFF.

Turning to this clonotype: A read error may explain this, as a much larger clone is one base away. The V and J genes are TRBV20-1 and TRBJ1-2, with 7 nucleotides matching TRBD1. Germline CDR1 and CDR2: DFQATT and SNEGSKA (reference sequence). The length of the CDR3 is 14 residues. J was trimmed by 1 base and V by 8 bases; bases with no gene match: 10. The CDR3 is CSTLTGANNYGYTF. The CDR3 DNA reads as TGCAGTACTCTTACAGGGGCGAATAACTATGGCTACACCTTC.

At least ten counts were recorded for this clonotype. The rearrangement joins TRBV7-9 to TRBJ1-3; D remains ambiguous. The germline V gene encodes CDR1 SEHNR and CDR2 FQNEAQ (reference sequence). The CDR3 totals 15 residues. V lost 2 bases, J lost 0 bases, and 8 bases lay in between. The CDR3 DNA is TGTGCCAGCAGCTTACCCGAGGGCTCTGGAAACACCATATATTTT. This codes for CASSLPEGSGNTIYF.

This clonotype was recorded a few times. This chain links TRBV4-3 with TRBJ1-1; D gene unclear. Trimming removed 2 bases at V and 3 bases at J, with 7 bases between. CDR1 and CDR2 from the germline V gene are LGHNA and YSLEER. The CDR3 contains 13 residues. The CDR3 here is CASSQKYHTEAFF. CDR3 nucleotide sequence: TGCGCCAGCAGCCAAAAATATCACACTGAAGCTTTCTTT.

This clonotype was seen more than once but under ten times. This chain connects TRBV6-5 to TRBJ1-2; D possibly corresponds to TRBD1 (5 bases). In germline, CDR1 is MNHEY, CDR2 SVGAGI. The ends were cut back, 2 bases at V and 7 bases at J, with 14 bases in the middle. The CDR3 has 14 amino acids. In nucleotides, the CDR3 is TGTGCCAGCAGTTACCTCGGGGCAGGCTCTGGCTACACCTTC. Translation gives CASSYLGAGSGYTF.

This clonotype has ten or more counts. One end of the junction does not line up with germline, which may come from a read error. The chain is built from TRBV7-2 and TRBJ2-1, with D unclear. From germline, CDR1 is SGHTA and CDR2 FQGNSA. The CDR3 runs 12 residues. CDR3 sequence (DNA): TGTGCCAGCAGTTTAGTGGGGTATGAGCAGTTCTTC. This sequence encodes CASSLVGYEQFF.

The chain is built from TRBV2 and TRBJ2-5; perhaps TRBD2 as D (6 bases). The germline CDR1 and CDR2 sequences are SNHLY and FYNNEI. The V and J ends lost 8 bases and 11 bases respectively, with 18 bases between them. The CDR3 length is 12 residues. The DNA for the CDR3 is TGTGCCAGCTATCGACTAGGCAATGAGCAGTACTTC. Translating it yields CASYRLGNEQYF.

The chain employs TRBV20-1 and TRBJ2-5; 7 bases map to TRBD2. The J call is in doubt because the DNA end fits TRBJ2-7 better. Germline CDR1 reads DFQATT; CDR2 reads SNEGSKA (reference sequence). The CDR3 extends over 12 amino acids. CDR3: CSAIRGGYEQYF. In nucleotides, the CDR3 is TGCAGTGCTATTCGGGGAGGGTACGAGCAGTACTTC.

In its sample, this clonotype was seen a few times. The CDR3 loop reads CASRSNLMGYGYTF. CDR3 coding DNA: TGTGCCAGCAGGTCGAACCTCATGGGCTATGGCTACACCTTC. V usage is TRBV7-9 and J usage is TRBJ1-2; D ambiguous. The V gene lost 6 bases and the J gene lost 4 bases, with 15 bases spanning the gap. CDR3 length: 14 residues. Germline CDR1 is SEHNR and CDR2 is FQNEAQ (reference sequence). The full variable domain, with the rest looked up from reference TRBV7-9 and TRBJ1-2, is DTGVSQNPRHKITKRGQNVTFRCDPISEHNRLYWYRQTLGQGPEFLTYFQNEAQLEKSRLLSDRFSAERPKGSFSTLEIQRTEQGDSAMYLCASRSNLMGYGYTFGSGTRLTVV.

This clonotype came up a few times. This chain connects TRBV6-6 to TRBJ2-7; D ambiguous. V was clipped by 7 bases and J by 7 bases, with 14 bases between them. The CDR3 contains 12 residues. Germline CDR1 MNHNY, CDR2 SVGAGI (reference sequence). CDR3 protein: CASTRGTIEQYF. As DNA, the CDR3 is TGTGCCAGCACCCGAGGCACCATTGAGCAGTACTTC.

The rearrangement links TRBV6-5 to TRBJ1-4; D not certain. V was pared by 6 bases and J by 4 bases, with 15 bases between. Per germline, CDR1 MNHEY and CDR2 SVGAGI. This CDR3 has 15 residues. The CDR3 region is CASSPYRAYNEKLFF. The DNA for the CDR3 is TGTGCCAGCAGCCCGTATAGGGCGTATAATGAAAAACTGTTTTTT.

The V call is TRBV20-1, the J call TRBJ2-3; D uncertain. Germline values: CDR1 DFQATT, CDR2 SNEGSKA (reference sequence). V was trimmed by 2 bases and J by 8 bases, leaving 17 bases between them. The CDR3 consists of 14 residues. Here the CDR3 DNA reads TGCAGTGCTAGAACCCTGCGTAGAACAATTACGCAGTATTTT. Translation: CSARTLRRTITQYF.

The J gene is TRBJ2-3, the V gene TRBV4-2; 11 bases map to TRBD2. The CDR3 spans 18 residues. V was pared by 1 base and J by 5 bases, with 11 bases of the junction left unmatched. Looked up from germline, CDR1 is LGHNA and CDR2 is YNFKEQ. The DNA for the CDR3 is TGTGCCAGCAGCCAAGGAGGTGGACTAGCGGGCGGGATAGATACGCAGTATTTT. Translation: CASSQGGGLAGGIDTQYF.

The chain combines TRBV5-1 with TRBJ2-5; 11 nucleotides align to TRBD2. V shed 1 base and J 6 bases; nucleotides not matched to a gene: 5. The CDR3 has 15 amino acids. From germline, CDR1 is SGHRS and CDR2 YFSETQ. In DNA, the CDR3 is TGCGCCAGCAGCTTGCAACTAGCGGGAGTGAAGACCCAGTACTTC. Translation: CASSLQLAGVKTQYF. Full variable domain (remainder filled in from reference TRBV5-1 and TRBJ2-5): KAGVTQTPRYLIKTRGQQVTLSCSPISGHRSVSWYQQTPGQGLQFLFEYFSETQRNKGNFPGRFSGRQFSNSRSEMNVSTLELGDSALYLCASSLQLAGVKTQYFGPGTRLLVL.

The V and J genes are TRBV27 and TRBJ2-7; 12 nucleotides line up with TRBD2. V lost 1 base to trimming and J lost 2 bases; unmatched junction nucleotides: 9. The CDR3 has 18 amino acids. Germline V gives CDR1 MNHEY, CDR2 SMNVEV (reference sequence). As DNA, the CDR3 is TGTGCCAGCAGTTTATTGACTAGCGGGGGCTCCTCAACCTACGAGCAGTACTTC. Translating gives CASSLLTSGGSSTYEQYF.

This clonotype has only a few counts. The chain carries TRBV12-3 or TRBV12-4 and TRBJ2-4, with TRBD1 matching 8 bases. The J call may not be correct, given that the DNA end is closer to TRBJ2-7. This CDR3 comprises 14 residues. CDR3 in amino acids: CASSFTQGAVEQYF. The CDR3 bases are TGTGCCAGCAGTTTCACTCAGGGGGCTGTCGAGCAGTACTTC.